A single TCR beta chain is shown here with its context. Its antigen is still unknown. The data originate from a study of T cells in Graves' hyperthyroidism and ophthalmopathy. Study-wide points: A model built on 13 V-J features separated ophthalmopathy from stable hyperthyroidism. Blood samples included most of the expanded thyroid clonotypes exceeding 0.001.

V dropped 4 bases and J dropped 3; count of bases not matched to a gene: 7. The length of the CDR3 is 15 residues. Germline values: CDR1 LNHDA, CDR2 SQIVND (reference sequence). Amplification yielded TCR beta CDR3 regions, with RNA transcripts as the source. The primer set for the first-round RT-PCR of the TCR CDR3 was HTBI. Each CDR3 protein gets one entry after TCRdb re-called the multiplex PCR reads with MiXCR. The sample lists hundreds of thousands of distinct CDR3 sequences, approximately 25% occurring once. The source is a woman between 40 and 55 years old with Graves' ophthalmopathy. The chain carries TRBV19 and TRBJ2-7, with 9 bases matching TRBD1. Input material: blood. The CDR3 bases are TGTGCCAGTAGTACGACAGGGGGACATTTCTACGAGCAGTACTTC. Protein sequence: CASSTTGGHFYEQYF.